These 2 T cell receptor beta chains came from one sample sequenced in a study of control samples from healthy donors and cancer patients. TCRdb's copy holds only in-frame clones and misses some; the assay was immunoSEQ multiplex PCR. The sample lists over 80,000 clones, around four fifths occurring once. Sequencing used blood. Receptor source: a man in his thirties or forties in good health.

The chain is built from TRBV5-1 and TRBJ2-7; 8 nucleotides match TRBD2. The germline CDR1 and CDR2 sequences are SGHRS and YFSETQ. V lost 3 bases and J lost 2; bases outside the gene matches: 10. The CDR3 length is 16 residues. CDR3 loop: CASSSFEAGETYEQYF. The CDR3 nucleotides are TGCGCCAGCAGCTCCTTTGAAGCGGGGGAAACCTACGAGCAGTACTTC.

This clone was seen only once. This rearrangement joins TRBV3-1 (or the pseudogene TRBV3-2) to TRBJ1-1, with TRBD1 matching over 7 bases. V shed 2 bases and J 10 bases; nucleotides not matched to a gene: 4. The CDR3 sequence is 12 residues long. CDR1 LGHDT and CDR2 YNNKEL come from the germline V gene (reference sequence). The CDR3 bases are TGTGCCAGCAGCCAATCTCAGGGGGGAGCTTTCTTT. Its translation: CASSQSQGGAFF.